This TCR beta chain was found in a study of cytomegalovirus exposure and HLA in healthy donors. Study observations and caveats: Productive status was seen about 90% or about 30% of the time for most TCR beta V segments in an earlier analysis.

V gave up 3 bases and J gave up 6 bases; unmatched junction bases: 7. The CDR3 is 14 amino acids. Germline assignment: CDR1 MRHNA and CDR2 SNTAGT. PCR used 60 Vbeta primers and 13 Jbeta primers. Measured with immunoSEQ multiplex PCR; TCRdb has only the in-frame clones, and not every one. The sample consists of over 80,000 clones, 82% of them appearing once. On this clone: Its specificity is not known.

The specimen sequenced was PBMCs. The TCR sequence derives from a man in his forties or fifties in good health and CMV-seronegative. The rearrangement links TRBV6-4 to TRBJ2-7; 8 positions match TRBD2. Written as DNA, the CDR3 is TGTGCCAGCAGTGAGGAAGCGGGAGTAAGCGAGCAGTACTTC. Translating it yields CASSEEAGVSEQYF.